This T cell receptor beta chain was profiled in a study of T cell responses to AZD1222 COVID-19 vaccine. Study observations and caveats: Nearly half of spike-specific TCRs reportedly target unmutated variant regions. Baseline seropositivity occurred in only a handful of AZD1222 recipients. The sample set comprised mostly white British donors with more females, and clonal diversity was possibly underestimated. Increases in Spike-specific TCR breadth and depth were seen after two AZD1222 doses.

For this clone: Its target is unknown.

Germline-derived CDR1 and CDR2 are SGHNT and YYREEE (reference sequence). The V gene lost 1 base and the J gene lost 4 bases, with 11 bases spanning the gap. The CDR3 has 14 residues. Clones were sequenced by immunoSEQ multiplex PCR, and TCRdb holds only the in-frame ones, with some missing. The data hold 120,000 or so clones, with roughly 87% observed a single time. The chain couples TRBV5-4 to TRBJ2-5; D is undetermined. This sample comprised peripheral blood, obtained on day 0 of AZD1222 vaccination. This clonotype originated in an adult in good health. CDR3 bases: TGTGCCAGCAGCTTGCCCTCTCATCCAGAGACCCAGTACTTC. Translated, it gives CASSLPSHPETQYF.